Described below is a single T cell receptor beta chain sequence and its context. As yet, its antigen is unknown. Donors likely had unrecorded immune exposures despite being nominally healthy when sampled. The data belong to a study of cytomegalovirus exposure and HLA in healthy donors. Overall study results and limits: Most likely, a cluster of highly shared sequence variants arose as a sequencing artifact. Immune exposure information comprised only CMV serostatus. Later, an analysis showed that TCR beta chains associated with HLA were more clonally expanded than others that were equally common.

60 Vbeta and 13 Jbeta primers were used in PCR. The protocol was immunoSEQ multiplex PCR, while the TCRdb copy is restricted to in-frame clones and leaves out a portion. The sample holds roughly 200,000 clones, around 86% seen once. The CDR3 sequence is 16 residues long. Germline CDR1 MDHEN, CDR2 SYDVKM. V gave up 7 bases and J gave up 2 bases, with 17 bases separating them. Sequenced material: PBMCs. This clonotype was sampled from a man aged 50 to 60 in good health and CMV-seronegative. V is TRBV28 and J is TRBJ2-2, with TRBD2 as a possible D gene (6 bases). The CDR3, as DNA: TGTGCCAGCACCCCTGGCGGGGACTTAAACACCGGGGAGCTGTTTTTT. Its protein is CASTPGGDLNTGELFF.